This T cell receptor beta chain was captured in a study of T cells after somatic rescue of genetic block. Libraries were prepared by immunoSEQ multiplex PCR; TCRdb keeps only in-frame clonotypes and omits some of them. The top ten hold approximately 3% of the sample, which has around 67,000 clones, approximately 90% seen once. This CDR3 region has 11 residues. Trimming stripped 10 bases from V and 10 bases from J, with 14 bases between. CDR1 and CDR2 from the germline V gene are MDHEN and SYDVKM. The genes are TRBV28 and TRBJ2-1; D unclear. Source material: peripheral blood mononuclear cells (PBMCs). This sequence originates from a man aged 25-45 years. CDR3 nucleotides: TGTGCCACTTCGTCGAGGAAGGAGCAGTTCTTC. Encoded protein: CATSSRKEQFF.